Described below is a single T cell receptor beta chain sequence and its context. Trimming took 7 bases from V and 5 from J, leaving 15 bases between them. This CDR3 is built from 13 residues. CDR1 SGHDT and CDR2 YYEEEE come from the germline V gene. TCRdb's table, derived via immunoSEQ multiplex PCR, lists solely in-frame clones and lacks some. Of hundreds of thousands of clones in the sample, around 82% are singletons; the top ten hold about 5.3%. The sample comes from a study of blood T cell repertoires in COVID-19. The chain has TRBV5-6 and TRBJ1-1; D is perhaps TRBD1 (5 bases). The sequence came from a woman between 45 and 60 years old who had been exposed to COVID-19. The sample consisted of PBMCs or T cells enriched from blood (not recorded which). The CDR3 region has the DNA TGTGCCAGCTCCCTCATGGGGGGAACTGAAGCTTTCTTT. The encoded protein is CASSLMGGTEAFF.